This T cell receptor beta chain was observed in a study of blood T cell repertoires in COVID-19 (dated by TCRdb to about 2020). Regarding the study in general: Collaborator samples came from the United States, Italy and Spain and covered acute and convalescent phases of COVID-19. The prospective study material was composed of cDNA or gDNA derived from T cells, B-cell-depleted T cells, or PBMCs. The dataset comprised deeply sampled blood TCRbeta repertoires from subjects exposed to, actively infected with, or recovered from COVID-19. The repertoires were released in a freely available public database meant as a resource for research on the immune response to SARS-CoV-2. Samples were obtained from the ongoing ImmuneRACE study (first 160 participants) and from 1,000 to 1,500 subjects provided by 6 global collaborators. Sample metadata almost always included a de-identified subject ID, COVID-19 status, age in years and sex. Where available, HLA class I and class II types were taken from metadata supplied by the sample provider and were not determined by assay-based typing. What the research found in general, with its limitations: The quantity of clinical and demographic metadata differed by source and by participant and was supplied without curation.

TCRbeta CDR3 regions were amplified from genomic DNA using the immunoSEQ Assay, a bias-controlled multiplex PCR. As for how the authors treated the data: The number of nucleated cells in each sample was estimated by amplification of reference gene primers within the assay. To quantify the absolute abundance of each unique TCRbeta CDR3 rearrangement, sequence reads were collapsed and filtered. For each sample, productive Simpson clonality was calculated as the square root of Simpson's diversity index over productive rearrangements. Sourced from immuneACCESS, this table was stored by TCRdb with only in-frame sequences that have V and J called. A share of the clones is absent; for the studies checked, an unresolved V gene accounts for under half, and the remainder has no known explanation. D and trimming come from the DNA, and the V and J calls and clone size come from that table. The sample profile shows approximately 200,000 clones; about 93% of them were found once. Clones ranked in the top ten supply about 0.76% of the sample.

At one collaborating source in Seattle, patients were enrolled during active infection and were followed longitudinally through the course of disease. Each collaborating institution followed its own protocols to collect whole blood in K2EDTA tubes. For TCRbeta analysis, collaborators shipped samples in one of three forms: frozen whole blood, isolated PBMCs, or DNA extracted from either of those sample types. With respect to this clone: The antigen this receptor binds is unknown. Base qualities were left out, and no much larger clone turns up one base away.

The CDR3, from cysteine to phenylalanine, totals 17 residues. This entry keeps only the CDR3 DNA: 51 bases, framed from base 1. From a lookup of the germline V gene (reference sequence), CDR1 and CDR2 are PRHDT and FYEKMQ. Germline trimming: 1 base from V, 4 bases from J; junction bases outside gene matches: 8. The source material was peripheral blood. This receptor was taken from a man aged 25-40 years with COVID-19, enrolled during active disease. The V and J segments used are TRBV13 and TRBJ2-1; TRBD2 lines up with 9 middle nucleotides. The CDR3 region reads CASSLARGGRSYNEQFF. The nucleotides read TGTGCCAGCAGCTTAGCGCGGGGGGGCCGTTCTTACAATGAGCAGTTCTTC. Reference TRBV13 and TRBJ2-1 proteins supply the regions before and after the CDR3; the full variable domain is: AAGVIQSPRHLIKEKRETATLKCYPIPRHDTVYWYQQGPGQDPQFLISFYEKMQSDKGSIPDRFSAQQFSDYHSELNMSSLELGDSALYFCASSLARGGRSYNEQFFGPGTRLTVL.